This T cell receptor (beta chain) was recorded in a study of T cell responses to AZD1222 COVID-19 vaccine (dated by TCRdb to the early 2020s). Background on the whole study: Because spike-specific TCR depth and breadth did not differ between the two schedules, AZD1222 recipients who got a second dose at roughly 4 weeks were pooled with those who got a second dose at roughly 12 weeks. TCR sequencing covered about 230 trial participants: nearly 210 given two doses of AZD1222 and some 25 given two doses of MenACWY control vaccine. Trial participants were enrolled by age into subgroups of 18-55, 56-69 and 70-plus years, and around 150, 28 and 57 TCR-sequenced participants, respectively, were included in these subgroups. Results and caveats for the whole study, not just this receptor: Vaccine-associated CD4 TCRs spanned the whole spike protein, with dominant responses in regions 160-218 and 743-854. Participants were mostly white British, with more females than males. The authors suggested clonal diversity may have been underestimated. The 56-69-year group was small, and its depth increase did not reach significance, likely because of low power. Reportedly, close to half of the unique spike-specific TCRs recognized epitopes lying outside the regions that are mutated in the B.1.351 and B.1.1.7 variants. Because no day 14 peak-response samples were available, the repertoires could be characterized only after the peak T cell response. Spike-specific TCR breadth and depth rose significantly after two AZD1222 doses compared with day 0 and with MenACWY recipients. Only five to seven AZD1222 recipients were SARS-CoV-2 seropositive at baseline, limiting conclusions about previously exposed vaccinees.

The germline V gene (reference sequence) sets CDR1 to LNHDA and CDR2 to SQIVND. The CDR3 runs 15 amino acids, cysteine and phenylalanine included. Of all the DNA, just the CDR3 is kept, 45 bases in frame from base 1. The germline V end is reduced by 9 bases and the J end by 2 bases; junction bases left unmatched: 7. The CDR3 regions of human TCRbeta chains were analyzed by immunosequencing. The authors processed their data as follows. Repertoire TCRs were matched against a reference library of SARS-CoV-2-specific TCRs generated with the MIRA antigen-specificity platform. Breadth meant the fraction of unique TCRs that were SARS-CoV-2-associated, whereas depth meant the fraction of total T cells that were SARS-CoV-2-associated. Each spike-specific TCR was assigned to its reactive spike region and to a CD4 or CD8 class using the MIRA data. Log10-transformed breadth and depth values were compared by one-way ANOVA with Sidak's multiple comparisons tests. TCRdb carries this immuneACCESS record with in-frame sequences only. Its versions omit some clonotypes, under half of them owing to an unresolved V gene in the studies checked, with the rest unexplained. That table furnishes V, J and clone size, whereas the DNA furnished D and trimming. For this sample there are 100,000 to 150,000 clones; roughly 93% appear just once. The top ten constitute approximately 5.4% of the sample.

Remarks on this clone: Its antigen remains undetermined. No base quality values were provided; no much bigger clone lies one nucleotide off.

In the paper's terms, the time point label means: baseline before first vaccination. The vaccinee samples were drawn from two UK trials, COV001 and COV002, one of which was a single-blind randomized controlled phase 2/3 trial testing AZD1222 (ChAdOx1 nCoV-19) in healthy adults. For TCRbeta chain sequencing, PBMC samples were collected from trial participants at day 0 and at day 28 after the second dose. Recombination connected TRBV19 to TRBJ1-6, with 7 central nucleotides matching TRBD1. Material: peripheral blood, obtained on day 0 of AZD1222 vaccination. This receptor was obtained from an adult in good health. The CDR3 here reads CASRDRAPYNSPLHF. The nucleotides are TGTGCCAGCCGCGACAGGGCCCCCTATAATTCACCCCTCCACTTT. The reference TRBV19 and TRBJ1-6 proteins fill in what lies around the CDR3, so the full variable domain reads DGGITQSPKYLFRKEGQNVTLSCEQNLNHDAMYWYRQDPGQGLRLIYYSQIVNDFQKGDIAEGYSVSREKKESFPLTVTSAQKNPTAFYLCASRDRAPYNSPLHFGNGTRLTVT.